The next 7 T cell receptor beta chains were all read from a single sample in a study of CD8+ T cells in alopecia areata. As the sequencing template, cDNA was produced by extracting RNA and reverse transcribing it. Sequencing was performed with immunoSEQ multiplex PCR; in TCRdb, only in-frame clones are kept and a portion is missing. The table has some 100,000 clones, 55% to 80% seen once. Sequencing was carried out using CD4+ T cells sorted from blood. These receptors were taken from a human donor in good health.

This sequence joins TRBV29-1 and TRBJ2-7, with a weak D call TRBD1 (6 bases). The CDR3 runs 15 residues. The germline V and J ends were trimmed by 3 bases and 3 bases, with 18 bases remaining between them. From germline, CDR1 is SQVTM and CDR2 ANQGSEA. CDR3 loop: CSVDGRREGGYEQYF. CDR3 sequence (DNA): TGCAGCGTTGATGGCCGACGGGAAGGGGGCTACGAGCAGTACTTC.

This clone was seen only a few times. The chain is built from TRBV2 and TRBJ2-2; D possibly corresponds to TRBD1 (6 bases). The germline V gene has CDR1 SNHLY and CDR2 FYNNEI. V was clipped by 11 bases and J by 8 bases, with 21 bases between them. The CDR3 is 14 residues long. CDR3 in DNA: TGTGCCGGGCGGTTTGGGGGCGCAGGAGGGGAGCTGTTTTTT. It specifies CAGRFGGAGGELFF.

The chain uses TRBV5-1 and TRBJ1-1; a possible D gene is TRBD1 (5 bases). This CDR3 has 14 amino acids. With 1 base removed from V and 3 bases from J, the gap between germline ends came to 10 bases. In germline, CDR1 is SGHRS, CDR2 YFSETQ. The CDR3 reads CASSLYGADTEAFF. The CDR3 DNA follows: TGCGCCAGCAGCTTGTACGGGGCGGACACTGAAGCTTTCTTT.

This clone was observed at least ten times. The chain employs TRBV29-1 and TRBJ2-3, with 10 bases aligning to TRBD1. The CDR3 runs 13 residues. Germline CDR1 and CDR2: SQVTM and ANQGSEA. J was trimmed by 3 bases and V by 7 bases; bases with no gene match: 4. DNA for the CDR3: TGCAGCGCAGGGACAGGGGCAACAGATACGCAGTATTTT. As protein: CSAGTGATDTQYF.

The J gene is TRBJ2-1, the V gene TRBV29-1; 8 nucleotides match TRBD2. This CDR3 has 14 residues. Trimming cost V 4 bases and J 7 bases; bases outside gene matches: 9. CDR1 and CDR2 (germline): SQVTM, ANQGSEA. The CDR3 sequence is CSVVRAGVQNEQFF. The DNA of the CDR3 is TGCAGCGTTGTTCGAGCGGGGGTCCAAAATGAGCAGTTCTTC.

The chain couples TRBV29-1 to TRBJ1-1, with 9 bases aligning to TRBD1. Trimming took 5 bases from V and 0 from J; bases not matched to a gene: 1. The CDR3 has 13 amino acids. From germline, CDR1 is SQVTM and CDR2 ANQGSEA. The CDR3 spells CSVNRGLNTEAFF. The CDR3, as DNA: TGCAGCGTTAACAGGGGGCTGAACACTGAAGCTTTCTTT.

The gene calls are TRBV25-1 and TRBJ1-6; possible D gene TRBD1, 6 bases. Germline CDR1 reads MGHDK; CDR2 reads SYGVNS. Trimming shortened V by 6 bases and J by 5 bases, and 8 bases separated the two germline ends. CDR3 length: 13 residues. The CDR3 protein is CASRDRDNSPLHF. The CDR3 region has the DNA TGTGCCAGCAGGGACAGAGATAATTCACCCCTCCACTTT.